A selection of T cell receptor beta chains follows, all from one sample in a study of blood T cell repertoires in COVID-19. The repertoire was sequenced with immunoSEQ multiplex PCR; TCRdb's copy has only in-frame clones and lacks some. The sample contains fewer than 700,000 clones, around 90% of which appear only once. The source material was peripheral blood. The receptors here all came from a woman between 50 and 59 years old with COVID-19, enrolled during active disease. CDR3s include the opening cysteine and the closing phenylalanine or tryptophan. Fields, in order: V gene, J gene, CDR3 protein.

v_gene: TRBV21-1
j_gene: TRBJ1-6
CDR3aa: CASRSGGDNSPLHF

v_gene: TRBV29-1
j_gene: TRBJ1-2
CDR3aa: CSVDGGKSYTF

v_gene: TRBV7-9
j_gene: TRBJ2-1
CDR3aa: CASSLQTVDREQFF

v_gene: TRBV7-2
j_gene: TRBJ1-5
CDR3aa: CASSFYTNQPQHF

v_gene: TRBV3-1/TRBV3-2
j_gene: TRBJ2-7
CDR3aa: CASSHWDREVEQYF

v_gene: TRBV11-2
j_gene: TRBJ1-2
CDR3aa: CASSSPSQGARGYTF

v_gene: TRBV7-3
j_gene: TRBJ1-2
CDR3aa: CASSLAAGASGYTF

v_gene: TRBV12-5
j_gene: TRBJ1-4
CDR3aa: CASGSSSATNEKLFF

v_gene: TRBV23-1
j_gene: TRBJ1-1
CDR3aa: CASSRAQFTNTEAFF

v_gene: TRBV3-1/TRBV3-2
j_gene: TRBJ1-1
CDR3aa: CASSQDIGQGPMNTEAFF

v_gene: TRBV24-1
j_gene: TRBJ1-5
CDR3aa: CATSDFPGANQPQHF

v_gene: TRBV4-1
j_gene: TRBJ2-3
CDR3aa: CASSQEPGQGQYF

v_gene: TRBV2
j_gene: TRBJ1-2
CDR3aa: CASTLDRGGGGYTF

v_gene: TRBV28
j_gene: TRBJ1-5
CDR3aa: CASRIQVLGQPQHF

v_gene: TRBV28
j_gene: TRBJ1-1
CDR3aa: CASSLGGVSRTEAFF

v_gene: TRBV7-9
j_gene: TRBJ1-2
CDR3aa: CASSSLNSGGYTF

v_gene: TRBV6-2/TRBV6-3
j_gene: TRBJ1-2
CDR3aa: CASSTFETGVSGYTF

v_gene: TRBV30
j_gene: TRBJ1-4
CDR3aa: CAWSQMARPEEKLFF

v_gene: TRBV9
j_gene: TRBJ1-2
CDR3aa: CASSVAIPREDGYTF

v_gene: TRBV7-2
j_gene: TRBJ1-3
CDR3aa: CASSFTVSGNTIYF

v_gene: TRBV10-2
j_gene: TRBJ1-5
CDR3aa: CASLGTGGNQPQHF

v_gene: TRBV9
j_gene: TRBJ2-5
CDR3aa: CASSKASGGQETQYF